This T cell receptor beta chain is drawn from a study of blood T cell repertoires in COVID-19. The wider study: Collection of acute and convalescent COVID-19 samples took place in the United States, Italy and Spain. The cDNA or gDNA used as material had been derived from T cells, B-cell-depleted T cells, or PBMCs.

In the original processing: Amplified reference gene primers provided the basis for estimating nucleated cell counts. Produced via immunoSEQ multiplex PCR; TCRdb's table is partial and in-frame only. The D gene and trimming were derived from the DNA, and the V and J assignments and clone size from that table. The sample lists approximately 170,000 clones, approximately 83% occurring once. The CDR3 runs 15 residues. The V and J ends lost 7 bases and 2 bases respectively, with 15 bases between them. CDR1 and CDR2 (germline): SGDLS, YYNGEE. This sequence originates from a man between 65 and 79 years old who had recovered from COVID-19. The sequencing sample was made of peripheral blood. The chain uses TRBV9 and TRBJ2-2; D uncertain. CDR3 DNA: TGTGCCAGCGGCCCGTGGGCTAAAAACACCGGGGAGCTGTTTTTT. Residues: CASGPWAKNTGELFF.